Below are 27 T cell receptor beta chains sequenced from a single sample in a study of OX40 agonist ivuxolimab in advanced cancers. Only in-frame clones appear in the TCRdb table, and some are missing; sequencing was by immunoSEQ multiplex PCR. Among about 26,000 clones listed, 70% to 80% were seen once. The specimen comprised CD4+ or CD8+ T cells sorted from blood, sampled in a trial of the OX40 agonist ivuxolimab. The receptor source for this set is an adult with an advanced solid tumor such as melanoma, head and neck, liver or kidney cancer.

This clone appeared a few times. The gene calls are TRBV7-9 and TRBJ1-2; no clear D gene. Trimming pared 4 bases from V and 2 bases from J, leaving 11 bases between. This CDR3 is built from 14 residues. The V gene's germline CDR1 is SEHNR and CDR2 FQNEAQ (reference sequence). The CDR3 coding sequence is TGTGCCAGCAGCTCCGAGACATCGAACTATGGCTACACCTTC. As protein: CASSSETSNYGYTF.

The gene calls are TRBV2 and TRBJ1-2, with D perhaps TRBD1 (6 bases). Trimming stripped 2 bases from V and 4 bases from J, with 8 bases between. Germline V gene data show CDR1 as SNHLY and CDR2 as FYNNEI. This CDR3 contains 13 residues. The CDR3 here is CASSEMDSYGYTF. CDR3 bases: TGTGCCAGCAGTGAAATGGACAGCTATGGCTACACCTTC.

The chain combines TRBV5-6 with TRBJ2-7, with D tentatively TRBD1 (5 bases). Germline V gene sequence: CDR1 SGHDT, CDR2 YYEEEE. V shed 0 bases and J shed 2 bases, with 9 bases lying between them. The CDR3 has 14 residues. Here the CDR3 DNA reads TGTGCCAGCAGCTTGGTAGGGGCCGCCTACGAGCAGTACTTC. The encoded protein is CASSLVGAAYEQYF.

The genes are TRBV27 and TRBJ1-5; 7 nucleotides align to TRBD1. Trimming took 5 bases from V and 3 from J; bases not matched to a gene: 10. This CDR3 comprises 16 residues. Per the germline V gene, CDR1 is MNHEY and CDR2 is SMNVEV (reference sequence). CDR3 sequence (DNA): TGTGCCAGCAGTCCAACTTCGACAGGGACCAATCAGCCCCAGCATTTT. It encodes CASSPTSTGTNQPQHF.

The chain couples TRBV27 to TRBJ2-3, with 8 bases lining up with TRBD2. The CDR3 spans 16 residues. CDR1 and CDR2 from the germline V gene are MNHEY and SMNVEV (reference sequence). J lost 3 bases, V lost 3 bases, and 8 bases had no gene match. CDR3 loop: CASSLFAGGLTDTQYF. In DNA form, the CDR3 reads TGTGCCAGCAGTTTGTTTGCGGGAGGTCTAACAGATACGCAGTATTTT.

CDR3 residues: CASSLVAQQVTSGRSVDYEQYF. The CDR3 nucleotides read TGCGCCAGCAGCTTGGTGGCCCAACAGGTGACTAGCGGGAGGTCCGTGGACTACGAGCAGTACTTC. This chain uses TRBV5-1 with TRBJ2-7, with 13 bases aligning to TRBD2. J was trimmed by 3 bases and V by 0 bases; bases with no gene match: 21. Germline V CDR1 and CDR2: SGHRS, YFSETQ. The CDR3 loop spans 22 amino acids. The full variable domain, with the rest looked up from reference TRBV5-1 and TRBJ2-7, is KAGVTQTPRYLIKTRGQQVTLSCSPISGHRSVSWYQQTPGQGLQFLFEYFSETQRNKGNFPGRFSGRQFSNSRSEMNVSTLELGDSALYLCASSLVAQQVTSGRSVDYEQYFGPGTRLTVT.

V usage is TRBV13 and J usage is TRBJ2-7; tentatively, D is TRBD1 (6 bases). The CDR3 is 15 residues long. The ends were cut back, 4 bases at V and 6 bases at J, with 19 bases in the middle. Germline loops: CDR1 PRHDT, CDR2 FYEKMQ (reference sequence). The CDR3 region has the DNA TGTGCCAGCAGCTCCCCGGGACACGGGTTGGGCGAGCAGTACTTC. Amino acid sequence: CASSSPGHGLGEQYF.

CDR3 sequence reads: CASSRRPGNSGNTIYF. CDR3 sequence (DNA): TGCGCCAGCAGCCGGCGACCAGGGAACTCTGGAAACACCATATATTTT. The V gene is TRBV5-1, the J gene TRBJ1-3; tentatively, D is TRBD1 (5 bases). This CDR3 has 16 residues. V was trimmed by 4 bases and J by 0 bases, leaving 14 bases between them. CDR1 is SGHRS, CDR2 YFSETQ, per germline.

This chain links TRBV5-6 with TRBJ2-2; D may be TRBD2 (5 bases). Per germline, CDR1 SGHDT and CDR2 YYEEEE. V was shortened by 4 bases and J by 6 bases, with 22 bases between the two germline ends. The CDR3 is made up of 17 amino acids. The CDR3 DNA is TGTGCCAGCAGCCTTGACTATTTAGGGTCGATGGCCGGGGAGCTGTTTTTT. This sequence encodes CASSLDYLGSMAGELFF. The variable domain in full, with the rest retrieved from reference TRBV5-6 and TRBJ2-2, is DAGVTQSPTHLIKTRGQQVTLRCSPKSGHDTVSWYQQALGQGPQFIFQYYEEEERQRGNFPDRFSGHQFPNYSSELNVNALLLGDSALYLCASSLDYLGSMAGELFFGEGSRLTVL.

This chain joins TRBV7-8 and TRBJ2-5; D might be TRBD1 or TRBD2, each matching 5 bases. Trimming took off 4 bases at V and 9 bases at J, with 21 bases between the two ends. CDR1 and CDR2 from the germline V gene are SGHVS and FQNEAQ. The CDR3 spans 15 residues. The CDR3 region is CASSSRGTPLVSQYF. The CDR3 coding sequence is TGTGCCAGCAGCTCAAGAGGGACGCCGCTAGTCTCCCAGTACTTC.

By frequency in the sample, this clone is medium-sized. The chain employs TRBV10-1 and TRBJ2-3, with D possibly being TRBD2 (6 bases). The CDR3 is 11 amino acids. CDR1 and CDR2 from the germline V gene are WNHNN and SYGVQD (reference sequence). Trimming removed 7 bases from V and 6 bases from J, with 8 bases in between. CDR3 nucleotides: TGCGCCAGCAAGAGCGGGGATACGCAGTATTTT. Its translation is CASKSGDTQYF.

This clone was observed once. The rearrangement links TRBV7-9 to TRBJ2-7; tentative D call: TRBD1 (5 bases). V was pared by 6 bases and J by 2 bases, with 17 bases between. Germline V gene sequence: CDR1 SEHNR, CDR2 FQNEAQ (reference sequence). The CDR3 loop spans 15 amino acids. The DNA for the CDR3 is TGTGCCAGCAGTACCACAGGCATCAGACCCTACGAGCAGTACTTC. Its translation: CASSTTGIRPYEQYF.

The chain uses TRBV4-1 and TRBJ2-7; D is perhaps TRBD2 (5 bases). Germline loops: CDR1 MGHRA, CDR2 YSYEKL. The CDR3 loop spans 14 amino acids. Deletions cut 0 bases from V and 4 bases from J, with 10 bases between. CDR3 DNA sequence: TGCGCCAGCAGCCAAGATAATGGCGGGTACGAGCAGTACTTC. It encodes CASSQDNGGYEQYF.

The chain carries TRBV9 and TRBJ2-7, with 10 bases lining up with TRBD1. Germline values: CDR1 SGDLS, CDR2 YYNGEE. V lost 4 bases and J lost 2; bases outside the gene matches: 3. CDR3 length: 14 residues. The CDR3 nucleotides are TGTGCCAGCAGCAGCGGGACAGGGGCCTACGAGCAGTACTTC. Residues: CASSSGTGAYEQYF.

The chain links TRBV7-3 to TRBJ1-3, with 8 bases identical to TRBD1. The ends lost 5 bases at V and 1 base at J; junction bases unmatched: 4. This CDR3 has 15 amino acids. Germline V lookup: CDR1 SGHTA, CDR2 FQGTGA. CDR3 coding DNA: TGTGCCAGCAGCGTTACAGGGGGTTCTGGAAACACCATATATTTT. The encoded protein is CASSVTGGSGNTIYF.

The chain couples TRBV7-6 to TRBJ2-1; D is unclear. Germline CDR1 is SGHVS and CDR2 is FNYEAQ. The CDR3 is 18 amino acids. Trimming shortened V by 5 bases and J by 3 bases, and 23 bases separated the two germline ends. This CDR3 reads CASSHSFASPRNYNEQFF. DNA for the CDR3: TGTGCCAGCAGCCACTCCTTCGCTAGTCCCAGAAACTACAATGAGCAGTTCTTC. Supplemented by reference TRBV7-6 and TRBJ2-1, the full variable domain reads GAGVSQSPRYKVTKRGQDVALRCDPISGHVSLYWYRQALGQGPEFLTYFNYEAQQDKSGLPNDRFSAERPEGSISTLTIQRTEQRDSAMYRCASSHSFASPRNYNEQFFGPGTRLTVL.

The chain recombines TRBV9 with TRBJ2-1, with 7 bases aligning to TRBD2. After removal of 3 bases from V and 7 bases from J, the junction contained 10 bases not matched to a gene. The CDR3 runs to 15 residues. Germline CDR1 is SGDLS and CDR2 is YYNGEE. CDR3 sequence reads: CASSAGTTGGNEQFF. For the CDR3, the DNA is TGTGCCAGCAGCGCCGGGACTACGGGGGGTAATGAGCAGTTCTTC.

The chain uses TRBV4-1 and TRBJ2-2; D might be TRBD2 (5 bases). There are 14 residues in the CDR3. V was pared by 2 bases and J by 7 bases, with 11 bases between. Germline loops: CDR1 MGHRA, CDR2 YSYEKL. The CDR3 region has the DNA TGCGCCAGCAGCCAACAGGCCGGGATCGGGGAGCTGTTTTTT. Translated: CASSQQAGIGELFF.

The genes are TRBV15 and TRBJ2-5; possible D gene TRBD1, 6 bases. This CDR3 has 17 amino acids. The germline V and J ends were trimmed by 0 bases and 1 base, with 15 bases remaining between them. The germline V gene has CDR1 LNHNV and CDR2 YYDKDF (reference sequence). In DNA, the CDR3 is TGTGCCACCAGCAGAGATCGTTATTTGGGGGCCCAAGAGACCCAGTACTTC. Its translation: CATSRDRYLGAQETQYF.

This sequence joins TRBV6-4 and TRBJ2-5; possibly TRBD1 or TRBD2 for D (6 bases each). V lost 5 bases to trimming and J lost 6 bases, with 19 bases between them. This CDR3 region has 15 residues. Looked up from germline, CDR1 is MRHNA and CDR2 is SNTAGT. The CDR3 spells CASSPTVGGRKTQYF. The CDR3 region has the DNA TGTGCCAGCAGTCCTACGGTGGGGGGCAGGAAGACCCAGTACTTC.

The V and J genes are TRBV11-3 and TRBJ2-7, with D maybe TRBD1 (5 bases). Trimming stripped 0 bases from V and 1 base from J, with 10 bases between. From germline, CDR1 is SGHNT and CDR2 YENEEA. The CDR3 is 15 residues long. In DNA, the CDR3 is TGTGCCAGCAGCTTAGAGAGTCCAGGGTCCTACGAGCAGTACTTC. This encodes CASSLESPGSYEQYF.

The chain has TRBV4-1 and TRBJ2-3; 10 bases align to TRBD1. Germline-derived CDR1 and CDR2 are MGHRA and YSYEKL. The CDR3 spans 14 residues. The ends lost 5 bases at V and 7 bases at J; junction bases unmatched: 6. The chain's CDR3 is CASSSGTGVNTQYF. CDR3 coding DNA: TGCGCCAGCAGCTCCGGGACAGGGGTAAATACGCAGTATTTT.

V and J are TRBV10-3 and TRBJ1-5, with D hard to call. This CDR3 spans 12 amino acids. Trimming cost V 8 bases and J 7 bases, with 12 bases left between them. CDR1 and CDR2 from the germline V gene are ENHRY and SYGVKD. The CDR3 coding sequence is TGTGCCATCGCTGGGGAAGGACAGCCCCAGCATTTT. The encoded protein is CAIAGEGQPQHF.

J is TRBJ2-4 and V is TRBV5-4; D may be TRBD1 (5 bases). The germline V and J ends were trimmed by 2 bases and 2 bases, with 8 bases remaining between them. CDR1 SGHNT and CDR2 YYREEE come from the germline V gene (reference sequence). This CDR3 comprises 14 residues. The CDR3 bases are TGTGCCAGCAGCTTTGCAGGGCCCAAAAACATTCAGTACTTC. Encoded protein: CASSFAGPKNIQYF.

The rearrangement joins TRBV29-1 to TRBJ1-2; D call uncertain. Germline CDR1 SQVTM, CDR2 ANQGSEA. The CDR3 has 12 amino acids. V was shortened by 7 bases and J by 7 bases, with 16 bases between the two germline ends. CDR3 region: CSAEEGPSGYTF. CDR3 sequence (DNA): TGCAGCGCAGAAGAGGGCCCATCTGGCTACACCTTC.

The CDR3 here is CASSEPDSGFEKLFF. CDR3 bases: TGTGCCAGCAGTGAACCGGACAGTGGATTCGAAAAACTGTTTTTT. This rearrangement joins TRBV6-1 to TRBJ1-4, with D possibly matching TRBD1 (6 bases). In germline, CDR1 is MNHNS, CDR2 SASEGT. The CDR3 covers 15 residues. V lost 2 bases and J 8 bases, leaving 15 bases between the germline ends.

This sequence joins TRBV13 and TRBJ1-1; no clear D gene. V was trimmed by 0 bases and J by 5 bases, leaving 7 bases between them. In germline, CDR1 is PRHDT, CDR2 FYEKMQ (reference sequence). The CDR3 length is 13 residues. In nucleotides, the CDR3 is TGTGCCAGCAGCTTAGGGGGTCGGACTGAAGCTTTCTTT. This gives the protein CASSLGGRTEAFF.